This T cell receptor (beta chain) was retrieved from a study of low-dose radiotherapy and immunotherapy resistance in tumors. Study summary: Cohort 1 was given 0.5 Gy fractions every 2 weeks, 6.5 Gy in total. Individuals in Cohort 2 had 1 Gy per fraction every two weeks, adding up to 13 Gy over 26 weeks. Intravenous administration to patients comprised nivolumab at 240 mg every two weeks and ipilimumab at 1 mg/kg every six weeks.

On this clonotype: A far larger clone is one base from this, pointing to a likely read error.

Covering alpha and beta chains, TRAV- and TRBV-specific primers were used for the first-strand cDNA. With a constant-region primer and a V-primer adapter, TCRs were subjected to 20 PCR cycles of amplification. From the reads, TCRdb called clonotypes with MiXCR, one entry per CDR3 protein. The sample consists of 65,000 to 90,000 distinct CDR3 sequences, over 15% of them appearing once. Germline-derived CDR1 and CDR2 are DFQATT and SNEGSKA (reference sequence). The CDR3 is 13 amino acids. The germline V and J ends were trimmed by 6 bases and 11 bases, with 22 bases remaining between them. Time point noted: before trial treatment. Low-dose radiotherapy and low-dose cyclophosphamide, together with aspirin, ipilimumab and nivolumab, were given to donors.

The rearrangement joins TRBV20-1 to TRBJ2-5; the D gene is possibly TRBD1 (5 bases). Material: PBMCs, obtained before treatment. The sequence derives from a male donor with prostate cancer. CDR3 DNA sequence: TGCAGTGCAGCGAGAGCTAGTCAGGGTGAGCAGTACTTC. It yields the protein CSAARASQGEQYF.